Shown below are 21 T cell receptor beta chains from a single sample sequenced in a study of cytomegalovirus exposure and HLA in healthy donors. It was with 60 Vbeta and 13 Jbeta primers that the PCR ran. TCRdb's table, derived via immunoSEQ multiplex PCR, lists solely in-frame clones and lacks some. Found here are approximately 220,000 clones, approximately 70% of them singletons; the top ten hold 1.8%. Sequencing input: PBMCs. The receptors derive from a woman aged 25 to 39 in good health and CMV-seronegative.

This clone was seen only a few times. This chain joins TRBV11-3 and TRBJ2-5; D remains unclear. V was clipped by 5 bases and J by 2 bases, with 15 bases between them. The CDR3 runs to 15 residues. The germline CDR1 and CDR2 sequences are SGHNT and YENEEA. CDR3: CASSPAPGSQETQYF. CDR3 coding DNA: TGTGCCAGCAGCCCCGCTCCAGGCAGTCAAGAGACCCAGTACTTC.

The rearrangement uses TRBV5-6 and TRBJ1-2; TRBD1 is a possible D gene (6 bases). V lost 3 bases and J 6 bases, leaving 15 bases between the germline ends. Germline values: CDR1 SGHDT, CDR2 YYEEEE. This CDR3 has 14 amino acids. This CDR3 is CASSSDSRSHGYTF. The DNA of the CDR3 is TGTGCCAGCAGCTCGGACAGCCGATCACATGGCTACACCTTC.

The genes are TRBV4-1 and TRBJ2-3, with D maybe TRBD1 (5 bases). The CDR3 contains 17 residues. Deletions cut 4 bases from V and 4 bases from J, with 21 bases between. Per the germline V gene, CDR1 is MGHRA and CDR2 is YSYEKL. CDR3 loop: CASSRGPETVSSDTQYF. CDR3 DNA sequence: TGCGCCAGCAGCCGCGGCCCCGAGACAGTCTCGTCAGATACGCAGTATTTT.

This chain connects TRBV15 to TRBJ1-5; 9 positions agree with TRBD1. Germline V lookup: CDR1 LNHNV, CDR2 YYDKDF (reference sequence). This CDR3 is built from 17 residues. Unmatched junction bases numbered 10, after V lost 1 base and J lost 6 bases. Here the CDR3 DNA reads TGTGCCACCAGCAGAGCCTTTATACAGGGGGCAGGTCAGCCCCAGCATTTT. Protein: CATSRAFIQGAGQPQHF.

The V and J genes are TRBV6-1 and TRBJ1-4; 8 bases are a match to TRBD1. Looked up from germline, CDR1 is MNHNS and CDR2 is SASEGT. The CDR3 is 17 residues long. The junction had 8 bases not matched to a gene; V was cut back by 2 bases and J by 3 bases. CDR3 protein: CASSENWTGLANEKLFF. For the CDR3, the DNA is TGTGCCAGCAGTGAAAATTGGACAGGGTTAGCTAATGAAAAACTGTTTTTT.

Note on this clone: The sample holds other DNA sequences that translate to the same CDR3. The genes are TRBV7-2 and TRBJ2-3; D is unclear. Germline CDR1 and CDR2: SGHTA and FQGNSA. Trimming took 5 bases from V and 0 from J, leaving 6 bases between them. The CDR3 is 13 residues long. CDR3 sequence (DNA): TGTGCCAGCAGCGGGCCAAGCACAGATACGCAGTATTTT. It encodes CASSGPSTDTQYF.

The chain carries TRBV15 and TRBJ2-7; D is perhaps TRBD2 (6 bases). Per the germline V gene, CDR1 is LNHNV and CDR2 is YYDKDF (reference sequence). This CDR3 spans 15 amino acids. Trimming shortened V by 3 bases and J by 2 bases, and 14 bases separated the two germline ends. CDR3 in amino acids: CATSSRGTLPYEQYF. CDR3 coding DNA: TGTGCCACCAGCAGTCGAGGGACTCTACCCTACGAGCAGTACTTC.

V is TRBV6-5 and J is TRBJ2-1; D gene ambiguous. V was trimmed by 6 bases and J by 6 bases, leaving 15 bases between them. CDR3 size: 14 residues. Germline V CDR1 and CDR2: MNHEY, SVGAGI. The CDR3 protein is CASSPTYGSNEQFF. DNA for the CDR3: TGTGCCAGCAGCCCTACCTACGGTTCCAATGAGCAGTTCTTC.

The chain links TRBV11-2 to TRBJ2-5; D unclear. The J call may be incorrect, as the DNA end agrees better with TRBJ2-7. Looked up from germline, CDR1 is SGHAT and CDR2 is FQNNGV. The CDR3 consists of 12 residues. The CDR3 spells CASSFRLYEQYF. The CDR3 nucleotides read TGTGCCAGCAGCTTCCGGTTATACGAGCAGTACTTC.

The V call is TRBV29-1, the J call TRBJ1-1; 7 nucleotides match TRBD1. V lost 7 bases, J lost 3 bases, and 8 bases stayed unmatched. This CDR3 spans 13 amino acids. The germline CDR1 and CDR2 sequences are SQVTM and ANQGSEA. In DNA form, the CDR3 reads TGCAGCGGCCGACAGGGCCGGTACACTGAAGCTTTCTTT. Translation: CSGRQGRYTEAFF.

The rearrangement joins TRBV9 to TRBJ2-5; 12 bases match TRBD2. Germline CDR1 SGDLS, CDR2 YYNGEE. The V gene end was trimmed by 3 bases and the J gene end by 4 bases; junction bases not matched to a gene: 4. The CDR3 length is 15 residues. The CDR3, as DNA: TGTGCCAGCAGCGGCGGACTAGCGGGACTAGAGACCCAGTACTTC. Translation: CASSGGLAGLETQYF.

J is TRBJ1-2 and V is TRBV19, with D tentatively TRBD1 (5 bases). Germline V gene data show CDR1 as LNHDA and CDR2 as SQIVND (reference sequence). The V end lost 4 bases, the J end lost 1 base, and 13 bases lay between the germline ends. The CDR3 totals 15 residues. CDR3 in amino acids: CASSTTPDSNYGYTF. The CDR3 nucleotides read TGTGCCAGTAGTACCACCCCCGACAGTAACTATGGCTACACCTTC.

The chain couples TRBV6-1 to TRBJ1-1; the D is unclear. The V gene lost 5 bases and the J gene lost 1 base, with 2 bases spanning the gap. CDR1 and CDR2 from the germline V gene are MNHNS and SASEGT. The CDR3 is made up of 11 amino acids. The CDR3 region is CASSRNTEAFF. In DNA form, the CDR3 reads TGTGCCAGCAGTCGGAACACTGAAGCTTTCTTT.

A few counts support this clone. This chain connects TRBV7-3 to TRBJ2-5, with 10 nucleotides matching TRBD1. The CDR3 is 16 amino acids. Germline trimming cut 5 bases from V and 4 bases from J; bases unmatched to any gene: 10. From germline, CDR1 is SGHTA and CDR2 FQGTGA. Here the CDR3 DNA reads TGTGCCAGCAGCCGTGGACAGGGGGTTATCGGAGAGACCCAGTACTTC. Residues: CASSRGQGVIGETQYF. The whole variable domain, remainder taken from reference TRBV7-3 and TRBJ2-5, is GAGVSQTPSNKVTEKGKYVELRCDPISGHTALYWYRQSLGQGPEFLIYFQGTGAADDSGLPNDRFFAVRPEGSVSTLKIQRTERGDSAVYLCASSRGQGVIGETQYFGPGTRLLVL.

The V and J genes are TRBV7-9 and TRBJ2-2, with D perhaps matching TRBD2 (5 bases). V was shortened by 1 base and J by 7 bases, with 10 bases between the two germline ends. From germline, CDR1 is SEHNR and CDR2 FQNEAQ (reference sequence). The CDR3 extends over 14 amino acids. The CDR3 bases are TGTGCCAGCAGCTTAGTTTCGGGGAACGGGGAGCTGTTTTTT. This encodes CASSLVSGNGELFF.

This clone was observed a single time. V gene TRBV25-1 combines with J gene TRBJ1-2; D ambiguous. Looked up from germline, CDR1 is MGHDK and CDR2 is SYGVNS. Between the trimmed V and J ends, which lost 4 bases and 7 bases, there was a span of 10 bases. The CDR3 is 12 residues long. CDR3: CASSANSGGYTF. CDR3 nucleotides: TGTGCCAGCAGTGCAAATTCCGGTGGCTACACCTTC.

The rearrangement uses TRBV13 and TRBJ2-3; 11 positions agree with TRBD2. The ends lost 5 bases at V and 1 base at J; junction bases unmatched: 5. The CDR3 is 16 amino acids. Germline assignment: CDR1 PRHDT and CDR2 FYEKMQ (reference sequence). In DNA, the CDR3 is TGTGCCAGCAGCGAGAAGACTAGCGGGGGCACAGATACGCAGTATTTT. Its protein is CASSEKTSGGTDTQYF.

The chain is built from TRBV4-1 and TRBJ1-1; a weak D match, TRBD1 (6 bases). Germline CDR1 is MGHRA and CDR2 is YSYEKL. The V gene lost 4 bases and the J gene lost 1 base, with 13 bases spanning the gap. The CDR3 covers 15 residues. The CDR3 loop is CASSPRGHQNTEAFF. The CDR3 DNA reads TGCGCCAGCAGCCCCCGGGGACATCAGAACACTGAAGCTTTCTTT.

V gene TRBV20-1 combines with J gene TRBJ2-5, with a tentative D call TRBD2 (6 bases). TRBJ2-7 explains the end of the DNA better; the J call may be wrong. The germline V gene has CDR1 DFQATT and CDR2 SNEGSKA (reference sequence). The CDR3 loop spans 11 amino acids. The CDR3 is CSARGGYEQYF. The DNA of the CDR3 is TGCAGTGCTAGGGGGGGATACGAGCAGTACTTC.

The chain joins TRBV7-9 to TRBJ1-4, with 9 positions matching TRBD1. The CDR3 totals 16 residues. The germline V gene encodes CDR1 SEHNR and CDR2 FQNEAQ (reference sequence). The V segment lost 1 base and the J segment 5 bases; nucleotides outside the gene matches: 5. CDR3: CASSLGTGAQNEKLFF. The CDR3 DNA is TGTGCCAGCAGCTTAGGGACAGGGGCCCAAAATGAAAAACTGTTTTTT.

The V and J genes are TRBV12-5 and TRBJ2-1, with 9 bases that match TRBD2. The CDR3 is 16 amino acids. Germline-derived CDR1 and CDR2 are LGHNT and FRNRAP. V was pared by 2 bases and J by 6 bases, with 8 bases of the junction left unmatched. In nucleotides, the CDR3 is TGTGCTAGTGGTTTGTCCCGACTAGCGGCAGTCAATGAGCAGTTCTTC. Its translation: CASGLSRLAAVNEQFF.